The rows below give T cell receptor beta chains drawn from one sample of a study of T cell responses to AZD1222 COVID-19 vaccine. Some clones are missing from TCRdb's copy, which holds only in-frame ones; the method was immunoSEQ multiplex PCR. The table records 110,000 to 150,000 clones, 89% of them present only once. Sample: peripheral blood, taken on day 0 of AZD1222 vaccination. Receptors originate from an adult in good health. The CDR3 runs from the conserved cysteine through the conserved F or W. A D gene is named only where the DNA matches it firmly. Size is stated for part of the rows, as once, few or many counts, or as a class when the clone is expanded.

d_gene: -; j_gene: TRBJ2-1; abundance: -; v_gene: TRBV28; CDR3aa: CASPPRGTESYNEQFF; CDR3nt: TGTGCCAGCCCTCCTCGGGGGACAGAGTCCTACAATGAGCAGTTCTTC
d_gene: -; j_gene: TRBJ2-5; abundance: -; v_gene: TRBV4-3; CDR3aa: CASSQDKGGAETQYF; CDR3nt: TGCGCCAGCAGCCAAGATAAGGGGGGCGCAGAGACCCAGTACTTC
d_gene: -; j_gene: TRBJ2-5; abundance: -; v_gene: TRBV7-6; CDR3aa: CASSLGGGGFGETQYF; CDR3nt: TGTGCCAGCAGCTTAGGCGGTGGAGGGTTTGGGGAGACCCAGTACTTC
d_gene: -; j_gene: TRBJ1-3; abundance: once; v_gene: TRBV11-1; CDR3aa: CASSTPLSGNTIYF; CDR3nt: TGTGCCAGCAGCACTCCGCTCTCTGGAAACACCATATATTTT
d_gene: -; j_gene: TRBJ1-1; abundance: -; v_gene: TRBV4-2; CDR3aa: CASSDLGRGNTEAFF; CDR3nt: TGTGCCAGCAGCGACCTTGGGAGGGGGAACACTGAAGCTTTCTTT
d_gene: -; j_gene: TRBJ2-7; abundance: -; v_gene: TRBV12-5; CDR3aa: CASGPLGEQYF; CDR3nt: TGTGCTAGTGGTCCCCTAGGGGAGCAGTACTTC
d_gene: -; j_gene: TRBJ2-1; abundance: -; v_gene: TRBV5-4; CDR3aa: CASSLGPDLGEQFF; CDR3nt: TGTGCCAGCAGCTTGGGCCCTGATTTAGGTGAGCAGTTCTTC
d_gene: -; j_gene: TRBJ2-2; abundance: -; v_gene: TRBV4-2; CDR3aa: CASSQVASGELFF; CDR3nt: TGTGCCAGCAGCCAAGTCGCGTCCGGGGAGCTGTTTTTT
d_gene: -; j_gene: TRBJ1-4; abundance: -; v_gene: TRBV5-5; CDR3aa: CASSFWMNEKLFF; CDR3nt: TGTGCCAGCAGCTTTTGGATGAATGAAAAACTGTTTTTT
d_gene: -; j_gene: TRBJ1-1; abundance: medium-sized; v_gene: TRBV7-8; CDR3aa: CASSFTANTEAFF; CDR3nt: TGTGCCAGCAGCTTTACAGCGAACACTGAAGCTTTCTTT
d_gene: TRBD1; j_gene: TRBJ1-2; abundance: -; v_gene: TRBV5-1; CDR3aa: CASSRQGTNYGYTF; CDR3nt: TGCGCCAGCAGCCGACAGGGGACTAACTATGGCTACACCTTC
d_gene: -; j_gene: TRBJ2-1; abundance: -; v_gene: TRBV4-1; CDR3aa: CASSHYNEQFF; CDR3nt: TGCGCCAGCAGCCATTACAATGAGCAGTTCTTC
d_gene: TRBD1; j_gene: TRBJ1-1; abundance: -; v_gene: TRBV9; CDR3aa: CASSVVGRGGAGDTEAFF; CDR3nt: TGTGCCAGCAGCGTAGTAGGTAGAGGGGGCGCGGGTGACACTGAAGCTTTCTTT
d_gene: TRBD2; j_gene: TRBJ2-7; abundance: -; v_gene: TRBV28; CDR3aa: CASRDSGRSYEQYF; CDR3nt: TGTGCCAGCAGGGATAGCGGGAGGTCGTACGAGCAGTACTTC
d_gene: -; j_gene: TRBJ2-1; abundance: -; v_gene: TRBV20-1; CDR3aa: CSAGGRDFAEIYNEQFF; CDR3nt: TGCAGTGCTGGTGGCCGGGACTTCGCGGAAATCTACAATGAGCAGTTCTTC
d_gene: -; j_gene: TRBJ2-2; abundance: -; v_gene: TRBV28; CDR3aa: CASSLYNAGELFF; CDR3nt: TGTGCCAGCAGTTTGTATAACGCCGGGGAGCTGTTTTTT
d_gene: TRBD2; j_gene: TRBJ2-1; abundance: few; v_gene: TRBV6-2/TRBV6-3; CDR3aa: CASSLLSGTPYNEQFF; CDR3nt: TGTGCCAGCAGTTTACTCAGCGGGACTCCCTACAATGAGCAGTTCTTC
d_gene: TRBD1; j_gene: TRBJ1-1; abundance: -; v_gene: TRBV10-3; CDR3aa: CAISEPGTGGEAFF; CDR3nt: TGTGCCATCAGTGAACCCGGGACAGGGGGTGAAGCTTTCTTT
d_gene: -; j_gene: TRBJ1-3; abundance: -; v_gene: TRBV7-2; CDR3aa: CASSLAGSSGNTIYF; CDR3nt: TGTGCCAGCAGCTTAGCGGGGAGCTCTGGAAACACCATATATTTT
d_gene: -; j_gene: TRBJ1-3; abundance: -; v_gene: TRBV7-9; CDR3aa: CASSLRLINSGNTIYF; CDR3nt: TGTGCCAGCAGCTTAAGGCTAATCAACTCTGGAAACACCATATATTTT
d_gene: TRBD2; j_gene: TRBJ2-1; abundance: -; v_gene: TRBV11-2; CDR3aa: CASSFYPSGGPYNEQFF; CDR3nt: TGTGCCAGCAGCTTTTACCCTAGCGGGGGCCCCTACAATGAGCAGTTCTTC
d_gene: -; j_gene: TRBJ2-1; abundance: -; v_gene: TRBV5-1; CDR3aa: CASSLGGTTNNEQFF; CDR3nt: TGCGCCAGCAGCTTGGGCGGGACCACAAACAATGAGCAGTTCTTC
d_gene: -; j_gene: TRBJ2-2; abundance: -; v_gene: TRBV19; CDR3aa: CASSIVASGELFF; CDR3nt: TGTGCCAGTAGTATAGTAGCGAGCGGGGAGCTGTTTTTT